Listed below are T cell receptor beta chains from one sample, sequenced in a study of T-cell memory formation after mild COVID-19. A single record per CDR3 protein comes from TCRdb applying MiXCR to the 5' RACE reads. The table has roughly 86,000 distinct CDR3 sequences, roughly an eighth seen once. Sequenced: PBMCs or a T cell subset sorted from them (not recorded which). These receptors all come from an adult woman who had mild COVID-19 (a few samples of this study predate the infection). Cell type and time point are not known. CDR3s include the opening cysteine and the closing phenylalanine or tryptophan. Each record gives: V gene, J gene, D gene, clone size, CDR3 protein, CDR3 DNA. D genes are given only for firm matches. Rows may omit the clone size; those that give it use once, few, many or a size class.

v_gene: TRBV21-1; j_gene: TRBJ1-2; d_gene: .; abundance: few; CDR3aa: CASSKRKGNYGYTF; CDR3nt: TGTGCCAGCAGCAAAAGAAAGGGGAACTATGGCTACACCTTC
v_gene: TRBV20-1; j_gene: TRBJ2-5; d_gene: .; abundance: .; CDR3aa: CSARSGHFQETQYF; CDR3nt: TGCAGTGCGCGGTCGGGACACTTCCAAGAGACCCAGTACTTC
v_gene: TRBV7-2; j_gene: TRBJ1-4; d_gene: .; abundance: few; CDR3aa: CASSPGGGRATNEKLFF; CDR3nt: TGTGCCAGCAGCCCCGGCGGAGGGCGTGCAACTAATGAAAAACTGTTTTTT
v_gene: TRBV19; j_gene: TRBJ1-5; d_gene: TRBD1; abundance: .; CDR3aa: CASSVWTGDQPQHF; CDR3nt: TGTGCCAGTAGTGTTTGGACAGGGGATCAGCCCCAGCATTTT
v_gene: TRBV15; j_gene: TRBJ1-2; d_gene: .; abundance: few; CDR3aa: CATSPRDFGYGYTF; CDR3nt: TGTGCCACCAGCCCCCGGGACTTCGGCTATGGCTACACCTTC
v_gene: TRBV27; j_gene: TRBJ1-1; d_gene: .; abundance: .; CDR3aa: CASSRLGPTDEAFF; CDR3nt: TGTGCCAGCAGCCGCCTCGGGCCAACCGATGAAGCTTTCTTT
v_gene: TRBV12-3/TRBV12-4; j_gene: TRBJ1-1; d_gene: .; abundance: many; CDR3aa: CASSLVNTEAFF; CDR3nt: TGTGCCAGCAGTTTAGTGAACACTGAAGCTTTCTTT
v_gene: TRBV6-5; j_gene: TRBJ2-2; d_gene: TRBD1; abundance: few; CDR3aa: CASSSGQGYTGELFF; CDR3nt: TGTGCCAGCAGTTCCGGACAGGGGTACACCGGGGAGCTGTTTTTT
v_gene: TRBV19; j_gene: TRBJ2-7; d_gene: TRBD1; abundance: .; CDR3aa: CASSKGQHSYEQYF; CDR3nt: TGTGCCAGTAGTAAGGGACAGCACTCCTACGAGCAGTACTTC
v_gene: TRBV4-1; j_gene: TRBJ2-3; d_gene: .; abundance: few; CDR3aa: CASSPGGQGVDTQYF; CDR3nt: TGCGCCAGCAGCCCGGGAGGACAGGGCGTAGATACGCAGTATTTT
v_gene: TRBV7-9; j_gene: TRBJ2-7; d_gene: .; abundance: .; CDR3aa: CASSHPQQGRDEQYF; CDR3nt: TGTGCCAGCAGCCACCCCCAACAGGGGAGGGACGAGCAGTACTTC
v_gene: TRBV9; j_gene: TRBJ1-2; d_gene: TRBD1; abundance: once; CDR3aa: CASSVGGTDTNYGYTF; CDR3nt: TGTGCCAGCAGCGTAGGGGGGACAGACACTAACTATGGCTACACCTTC
v_gene: TRBV27; j_gene: TRBJ2-2; d_gene: TRBD1; abundance: .; CDR3aa: CASSSDRGHTGELFF; CDR3nt: TGTGCCAGCAGTTCGGACAGGGGGCACACCGGGGAGCTGTTTTTT
v_gene: TRBV6-5; j_gene: TRBJ2-5; d_gene: TRBD2; abundance: .; CDR3aa: CASSLSGRTETQYF; CDR3nt: TGTGCCAGCAGTCTCAGCGGGAGGACAGAGACCCAGTACTTC
v_gene: TRBV9; j_gene: TRBJ2-3; d_gene: .; abundance: .; CDR3aa: CASSVPGGGDTQYF; CDR3nt: TGTGCCAGCAGCGTCCCCGGCGGAGGAGATACGCAGTATTTT
v_gene: TRBV15; j_gene: TRBJ2-7; d_gene: TRBD2; abundance: few; CDR3aa: CATRTSGDDEQYF; CDR3nt: TGTGCCACCAGGACTAGCGGGGATGATGAGCAGTACTTC
v_gene: TRBV7-9; j_gene: TRBJ2-2; d_gene: TRBD2; abundance: .; CDR3aa: CASSSGLAGEGTGELFF; CDR3nt: TGTGCCAGCAGCTCAGGCCTAGCGGGAGAGGGTACCGGGGAGCTGTTTTTT
v_gene: TRBV12-3/TRBV12-4; j_gene: TRBJ2-3; d_gene: .; abundance: many; CDR3aa: CASSLRRALYF; CDR3nt: TGTGCCAGCAGTTTAAGGCGGGCCTTGTATTTT
v_gene: TRBV19; j_gene: TRBJ1-2; d_gene: .; abundance: many; CDR3aa: CASSIDRNYGYTF; CDR3nt: TGTGCCAGTAGTATCGACAGGAACTATGGCTACACCTTC
v_gene: TRBV7-9; j_gene: TRBJ1-1; d_gene: .; abundance: .; CDR3aa: CASSSDPLQGRYTEAFF; CDR3nt: TGTGCCAGCAGCTCAGACCCCTTACAGGGTCGGTACACTGAAGCTTTCTTT
v_gene: TRBV6-5; j_gene: TRBJ2-1; d_gene: .; abundance: few; CDR3aa: CASSWDFRRGNEQFF; CDR3nt: TGTGCCAGCAGCTGGGACTTTCGTAGGGGCAATGAGCAGTTCTTC
v_gene: TRBV6-5; j_gene: TRBJ2-7; d_gene: .; abundance: .; CDR3aa: CASSSPPRFYEQYF; CDR3nt: TGTGCCAGCAGTTCGCCTCCGAGGTTCTACGAGCAGTACTTC
v_gene: TRBV7-9; j_gene: TRBJ2-7; d_gene: .; abundance: few; CDR3aa: CASSSASQGQRDYEQYF; CDR3nt: TGTGCCAGCAGCTCAGCCTCCCAGGGACAGCGGGATTACGAGCAGTACTTC
v_gene: TRBV7-8; j_gene: TRBJ2-7; d_gene: TRBD1; abundance: .; CDR3aa: CASSLEQGSSYEQYF; CDR3nt: TGTGCCAGCAGCTTAGAACAGGGGAGCTCCTACGAGCAGTACTTC
v_gene: TRBV12-3/TRBV12-4; j_gene: TRBJ2-7; d_gene: TRBD2; abundance: few; CDR3aa: CASSLAPSGPVGEQYF; CDR3nt: TGTGCCAGCAGTTTAGCCCCTAGCGGGCCGGTCGGCGAGCAGTACTTC
v_gene: TRBV7-2; j_gene: TRBJ2-7; d_gene: .; abundance: .; CDR3aa: CASSLARGSVGDEQYF; CDR3nt: TGTGCCAGCAGCTTAGCGCGGGGTTCAGTGGGGGACGAGCAGTACTTC